The clone carrying this T cell receptor (beta chain) was counted between two and nine times. The germline CDR1 and CDR2 sequences are MNHEY and SVGEGT. V was clipped by 5 bases and J by 5 bases, with 9 bases between them. The CDR3 consists of 12 residues. This entry belongs to a study of response to subunit inactivated influenza vaccine. MiXCR was run by TCRdb on the RT-PCR reads, yielding one entry per CDR3 protein. The profile shows more than 550,000 distinct CDR3 sequences, about 10% of them singletons. The same sample was also used in a study of T cells expressing NK-cell markers. That report notes: With UMIs, 5'RACE template switching was used to make TCR beta cDNA. Serological testing identified most of the eight sequenced donors as HCMV-seropositive and one as seronegative.

The TCR was taken from a man aged 50 to 59 who received an inactivated influenza vaccine. The chain recombines TRBV6-2 or TRBV6-3 with TRBJ2-5; D call uncertain. The source was PBMCs from blood, collected on the day of vaccination. The CDR3 here is CASSNLGETQYF. The CDR3 coding sequence is TGTGCCAGCAGTAACCTTGGGGAGACCCAGTACTTC.